Following are 14 T cell receptor beta chains from one sample sequenced in a study of blood T cell repertoires in COVID-19. TCRdb's table, derived via immunoSEQ multiplex PCR, lists solely in-frame clones and lacks some. The sample gives more than 30,000 clones, around 85% of which show up once; about a quarter is in the top ten. The sample consisted of peripheral blood. These receptor sequences come from a woman of 80 years or more with active or convalescent COVID-19.

The chain uses TRBV3-1 (or the pseudogene TRBV3-2) and TRBJ1-2; tentative D call: TRBD1 (6 bases). There are 13 residues in the CDR3. Germline-derived CDR1 and CDR2 are LGHDT and YNNKEL (reference sequence). Trimming pared 1 base from V and 4 bases from J, leaving 7 bases between. The CDR3 sequence: CASSQVGGYGYTF. The CDR3 nucleotides are TGTGCCAGCAGCCAAGTAGGGGGCTATGGCTACACCTTC.

In this sample, this clone turned up once. The chain links TRBV3-1 (or the pseudogene TRBV3-2) to TRBJ1-1, with 11 bases aligning to TRBD1. From germline, CDR1 is LGHDT and CDR2 YNNKEL (reference sequence). The CDR3 loop spans 16 amino acids. Trimming removed 7 bases from V and 4 bases from J; junction bases left unmatched: 11. The CDR3 loop reads CASTPGQGVRFTEAFF. The CDR3 DNA reads as TGTGCCAGCACCCCGGGACAGGGGGTGCGTTTCACTGAAGCTTTCTTT.

J is TRBJ2-7 and V is TRBV10-3; tentative D call: TRBD1 (6 bases). This CDR3 region has 11 residues. V was trimmed by 6 bases and J by 6 bases, leaving 9 bases between them. From germline, CDR1 is ENHRY and CDR2 SYGVKD. CDR3 sequence (DNA): TGTGCCATCAGCACAGGGAGCGAGCAGTACTTC. Protein product: CAISTGSEQYF.

J is TRBJ1-1 and V is TRBV10-3; maybe TRBD1 (6 bases). The CDR3 totals 14 residues. Germline CDR1 reads ENHRY; CDR2 reads SYGVKD. The germline V and J ends were trimmed by 6 bases and 0 bases, with 11 bases remaining between them. The CDR3 DNA reads as TGTGCCATCAGCCCCGGGACAATGAACACTGAAGCTTTCTTT. Its protein product is CAISPGTMNTEAFF.

This clone turned up a few times. V is TRBV27 and J is TRBJ2-7, with 13 bases aligning to TRBD2. Trimming cost V 4 bases and J 2 bases; bases outside gene matches: 5. CDR1 and CDR2 (germline): MNHEY, SMNVEV (reference sequence). The CDR3 sequence is 16 residues long. The CDR3 sequence: CASSSILAGGPYEQYF. CDR3 nucleotides: TGTGCCAGCAGTTCAATACTAGCGGGGGGGCCCTACGAGCAGTACTTC.

The sample holds one count of this clone. The J gene is TRBJ2-1, the V gene TRBV3-1 (or the pseudogene TRBV3-2), with a possible D match to TRBD2 (6 bases). Trimming cost V 1 base and J 1 base, with 14 bases left between them. The CDR3 spans 17 residues. CDR1 is LGHDT, CDR2 YNNKEL, per germline (reference sequence). CDR3 region: CASSQGWDSLSYNEQFF. The CDR3 DNA reads TGTGCCAGCAGCCAAGGCTGGGACTCGCTATCCTACAATGAGCAGTTCTTC.

The chain combines TRBV2 with TRBJ1-4; possibly TRBD1 for D (5 bases). The CDR3 is 16 amino acids. Trimming removed 5 bases at V and 0 bases at J, with 13 bases between. The V gene's germline CDR1 is SNHLY and CDR2 FYNNEI. The CDR3, as DNA: TGTGCCAGCAGTCCGACGCCACAGGCAACTAATGAAAAACTGTTTTTT. It is translated as CASSPTPQATNEKLFF.

This clone showed up just a few times. V gene TRBV7-9 combines with J gene TRBJ2-7; TRBD1 might be the D (6 bases). The CDR3 spans 15 residues. Trimming took 1 base from V and 1 from J, leaving 11 bases between them. The germline V gene has CDR1 SEHNR and CDR2 FQNEAQ (reference sequence). The CDR3 reads CASSLVRGFSYEQYF. CDR3 DNA: TGTGCCAGCAGCTTAGTCAGGGGTTTTTCCTACGAGCAGTACTTC.

The chain carries TRBV5-4 and TRBJ2-5; D is unclear. V was cut by 0 bases and J by 1 base, with 7 bases left in between. Germline V gene data show CDR1 as SGHNT and CDR2 as YYREEE (reference sequence). The CDR3 loop spans 14 amino acids. In nucleotides, the CDR3 is TGTGCCAGCAGCTTGGGACACAGCCAAGAGACCCAGTACTTC. Translation: CASSLGHSQETQYF.

This clone was detected once. The chain is built from TRBV10-3 and TRBJ1-6, with TRBD1 identical over 8 bases. Germline trimming cut 7 bases from V and 8 bases from J; bases unmatched to any gene: 7. The CDR3 spans 14 residues. Germline V lookup: CDR1 ENHRY, CDR2 SYGVKD. The CDR3 sequence: CAIKLDRDDSPLHF. CDR3 DNA sequence: TGTGCCATCAAGCTGGACAGGGATGATTCACCCCTCCACTTT.

This clone showed up just a few times. The chain links TRBV5-5 to TRBJ1-5; D may be TRBD1 (6 bases). V lost 4 bases to trimming and J lost 0 bases, with 14 bases between them. The germline gives CDR1 SGHKS, CDR2 YYEKEE (reference sequence). The CDR3 loop spans 16 amino acids. CDR3 sequence (DNA): TGTGCCAGCAGCCATCGACAGGACATTAGCAATCAGCCCCAGCATTTT. Protein product: CASSHRQDISNQPQHF.

The chain is built from TRBV11-2 and TRBJ1-1; D uncertain. The germline V gene has CDR1 SGHAT and CDR2 FQNNGV. This CDR3 is built from 15 residues. With 3 bases removed from V and 4 bases from J, the gap between germline ends came to 15 bases. Here the CDR3 reads CASSFSGARGTEAFF. The CDR3 DNA follows: TGTGCCAGCAGCTTCTCCGGAGCCCGCGGCACTGAAGCTTTCTTT.

CDR3 region: CSASAGQLNQPQHF. The CDR3 DNA reads TGCAGTGCTAGTGCGGGACAGCTGAATCAGCCCCAGCATTTT. The chain carries TRBV20-1 and TRBJ1-5, with TRBD1 matching over 7 bases. Germline V gene data show CDR1 as DFQATT and CDR2 as SNEGSKA (reference sequence). V lost 3 bases to trimming and J lost 4 bases; unmatched junction nucleotides: 6. The CDR3 is made up of 14 amino acids.

The genes are TRBV6-5 and TRBJ1-6, with a weak D call TRBD1 (6 bases). The germline V gene has CDR1 MNHEY and CDR2 SVGAGI. The CDR3 consists of 14 residues. V lost 6 bases to trimming and J lost 7 bases, with 13 bases between them. The CDR3 is CASRETGENSPLHF. DNA of the CDR3: TGTGCCAGCAGGGAGACAGGTGAGAATTCACCCCTCCACTTT.